This T cell receptor (beta chain) emerged from a study of T cells in Graves' hyperthyroidism and ophthalmopathy. About the study: Any treatment followed the collection of peripheral blood at initial diagnosis. Study-wide results and caveats: Separating ophthalmopathy from stable hyperthyroidism was achieved by a 13 V-J model. Model output signaled ophthalmopathy a median 6.5 months ahead of onset.

For this clonotype: Its specificity is not known.

V lost 5 bases, J lost 11 bases, and 8 bases stayed unmatched. Germline lookup yields CDR1 SEHNR and CDR2 FQNEAQ (reference sequence). This CDR3 is built from 12 residues. Hyperthyroidism was newly diagnosed in patients aged 18 to 65 (duration under 2 months). Amplification of TCR beta CDR3 regions was performed using RNA transcripts as template. First-round RT-PCR targeting the TCR CDR3 was performed with the HTBI primer set. TCRdb re-called the multiplex PCR reads through MiXCR, storing one row per CDR3 protein. Among around 690,000 distinct CDR3 sequences listed, 17% were seen once. This TCR was sampled from a man between 50 and 59 years old with Graves' hyperthyroidism. The chain links TRBV7-9 to TRBJ1-1; 7 positions match TRBD1. The specimen was blood. The CDR3 here is CASSRDRGYAFF. DNA for the CDR3: TGTGCCAGCAGCCGGGACAGAGGATACGCTTTCTTT.